This entry lists 5 T cell receptor beta chains sequenced from one sample in a study of T-cell reconstitution after alpha-beta-depleted transplantation in children. Unique molecular identifiers were used to barcode this TCRbeta library. TCRdb re-called the PCR reads with MiXCR, one entry per CDR3 protein. The sample has some 830,000 distinct CDR3 sequences; 15% to 20% are singletons. Sequenced here: PBMCs, mostly from graft donor cells, sampled 360 days after TCRalphabeta/CD19-depleted stem cell transplant. The receptor source for this set is a male patient between 10 and 17 years old who had a stem cell transplant for acute lymphoblastic leukemia, so the T cells may come from the graft donor.

This chain connects TRBV7-9 to TRBJ1-4; no clear D. This CDR3 has 12 amino acids. Trimming left V 7 bases short and J 8 bases short, with 11 bases between. Germline-derived CDR1 and CDR2 are SEHNR and FQNEAQ (reference sequence). The CDR3 protein is CASTDHHEKLFF. DNA of the CDR3: TGTGCCAGCACGGATCATCACGAAAAACTGTTTTTT.

This clonotype came up a few times. The chain is built from TRBV15 and TRBJ2-1; TRBD2 aligns across 8 bases. There are 18 residues in the CDR3. Germline CDR1 reads LNHNV; CDR2 reads YYDKDF (reference sequence). The V segment lost 1 base and the J segment 2 bases; nucleotides outside the gene matches: 10. CDR3 nucleotides: TGTGCCACCAGCAGAGGAGGAGGACTAGCTGGTCCCTACAATGAGCAGTTCTTC. This codes for CATSRGGGLAGPYNEQFF.

A few counts support this clonotype. The chain employs TRBV5-1 and TRBJ2-7; 9 nucleotides line up with TRBD1. V was pared by 1 base and J by 10 bases, with 3 bases of the junction left unmatched. Germline CDR1 reads SGHRS; CDR2 reads YFSETQ. The CDR3 runs to 12 residues. The CDR3 loop reads CASSLTGGNQYF. The CDR3 region has the DNA TGCGCCAGCAGCTTGACAGGGGGCAATCAGTACTTC.

This clonotype was found a few times. This chain uses TRBV12-3 or TRBV12-4 with TRBJ2-3; D not certain. The CDR3 loop spans 15 amino acids. V was clipped by 2 bases and J by 6 bases, with 15 bases between them. CDR3 in amino acids: CASSLYGLVGDTQYF. The CDR3 nucleotides are TGTGCCAGCAGTTTATATGGGCTAGTTGGCGATACGCAGTATTTT.

In its sample, this clonotype was seen many times. This chain joins TRBV9 and TRBJ2-2; D gene ambiguous. Germline V lookup: CDR1 SGDLS, CDR2 YYNGEE. The V gene lost 5 bases and the J gene lost 0 bases, with 5 bases spanning the gap. The CDR3 length is 13 residues. CDR3 region: CASRITNTGELFF. The CDR3 nucleotides are TGTGCCAGCAGGATTACGAACACCGGGGAGCTGTTTTTT.